Presented here are 29 T cell receptor beta chains from one specimen sequenced in a study of blood T cell repertoires in COVID-19. Produced via immunoSEQ multiplex PCR; TCRdb's table is partial and in-frame only. Here the sample spans approximately 190,000 clones, about 80% being singletons. The sequenced material came from peripheral blood. These receptors all come from a man younger than 45 with active or convalescent COVID-19.

The V call is TRBV15, the J call TRBJ2-1, with 12 bases lining up with TRBD2. This CDR3 has 14 amino acids. Trimming cost V 7 bases and J 5 bases; bases outside gene matches: 3. The germline gives CDR1 LNHNV, CDR2 YYDKDF (reference sequence). As DNA, the CDR3 is TGTGCCACCACTAGCGGGGGGGCCCACAATGAGCAGTTCTTC. Its protein is CATTSGGAHNEQFF.

The genes are TRBV7-8 and TRBJ2-7; 10 bases agree with TRBD2. The trim removed 1 base at V and 0 bases at J, leaving 3 bases unmatched. The CDR3 extends over 16 amino acids. Germline values: CDR1 SGHVS, CDR2 FQNEAQ. The CDR3 region is CASSLGASGSSYEQYF. CDR3 sequence (DNA): TGTGCCAGCAGCTTAGGGGCTAGCGGGAGCTCCTACGAGCAGTACTTC.

The chain links TRBV11-3 to TRBJ2-4; D not certain. Germline loops: CDR1 SGHNT, CDR2 YENEEA. CDR3 length: 16 residues. The ends were cut back, 4 bases at V and 3 bases at J, with 16 bases in the middle. In DNA, the CDR3 is TGTGCCAGCAGCTCGGTCACGGGTTTGGACAAAAACATTCAGTACTTC. It codes for CASSSVTGLDKNIQYF.

The CDR3 DNA sequence: TGTGCCAGCAGTCAGGGGGCTGGCTACACCTTC. The encoded protein is CASSQGAGYTF. The rearrangement links TRBV6-5 to TRBJ1-2, with 8 bases matching TRBD1. This CDR3 contains 11 residues. V trimming: 5 bases; J trimming: 7 bases; junction bases outside the gene matches: 0. The germline gives CDR1 MNHEY, CDR2 SVGAGI.

This clone was seen only a few times. The chain employs TRBV6-1 and TRBJ1-3; no clear D. The CDR3 consists of 17 residues. V dropped 4 bases and J dropped 3 bases, with 19 bases sitting between them. Germline V gene lookup returns CDR1 MNHNS and CDR2 SASEGT. The CDR3 loop is CASSAPREEWYGNTIYF. DNA of the CDR3: TGTGCCAGCAGTGCACCCCGGGAAGAATGGTATGGAAACACCATATATTTT.

This chain uses TRBV2 with TRBJ2-3, with D perhaps TRBD2 (6 bases). The germline V gene encodes CDR1 SNHLY and CDR2 FYNNEI. This CDR3 region has 16 residues. Between the trimmed V and J ends, which lost 8 bases and 0 bases, there was a span of 18 bases. CDR3 amino acids: CASLTVKRASTDTQYF. The CDR3 bases are TGTGCCAGCTTGACCGTAAAGCGGGCTAGCACAGATACGCAGTATTTT.

The J gene is TRBJ2-7, the V gene TRBV13, with TRBD1 identical over 7 bases. The CDR3 runs 17 residues. The germline V gene has CDR1 PRHDT and CDR2 FYEKMQ (reference sequence). The V segment lost 5 bases and the J segment 2 bases; nucleotides outside the gene matches: 15. The CDR3 is CASSRRLQGLVTYEQYF. The CDR3 nucleotides are TGTGCCAGCAGCCGAAGATTACAGGGGTTGGTGACCTACGAGCAGTACTTC.

The CDR3 loop is CASSLRGSENIQYF. CDR3 DNA: TGTGCCAGCAGCTTACGGGGTTCAGAAAACATTCAGTACTTC. The genes are TRBV7-9 and TRBJ2-4; a possible D gene is TRBD2 (5 bases). The CDR3 sequence is 14 residues long. V was cut by 2 bases and J by 5 bases, with 10 bases left in between. Germline V CDR1 and CDR2: SEHNR, FQNEAQ (reference sequence).

The chain employs TRBV2 and TRBJ1-1; D is unresolved. This CDR3 region has 13 residues. From germline, CDR1 is SNHLY and CDR2 FYNNEI. V dropped 6 bases and J dropped 2 bases, with 10 bases sitting between them. The DNA of the CDR3 is TGTGCCAGCAGATCTCAGGTTAACACTGAAGCTTTCTTT. This sequence encodes CASRSQVNTEAFF.

Only a few counts were recorded for this clone. The CDR3 sequence: CASSLRGGSNQPQHF. The CDR3 DNA follows: TGTGCCAGTAGCCTCCGGGGAGGTAGCAATCAGCCCCAGCATTTT. The V and J genes are TRBV19 and TRBJ1-5; D gene uncertain. V dropped 6 bases and J dropped 0 bases, with 12 bases sitting between them. CDR3 size: 15 residues. Per germline, CDR1 LNHDA and CDR2 SQIVND (reference sequence).

The chain joins TRBV19 to TRBJ1-3, with D perhaps matching TRBD1 (5 bases). CDR1 is LNHDA, CDR2 SQIVND, per germline (reference sequence). The CDR3 has 15 amino acids. Trimming pared 9 bases from V and 2 bases from J, leaving 17 bases between. The CDR3 DNA reads as TGTGCCAGCTTCAGCGACAGAGAGCCTGGAAACACCATATATTTT. Translating gives CASFSDREPGNTIYF.

The chain's CDR3 is CAWRSGTSGTGEQFF. As DNA, the CDR3 is TGTGCCTGGAGATCCGGGACTAGCGGGACCGGTGAGCAGTTCTTC. The chain employs TRBV30 and TRBJ2-1; TRBD2 aligns across 13 bases. The junction had 8 bases not matched to a gene; V was cut back by 3 bases and J by 9 bases. CDR3 length: 15 residues. Germline V lookup: CDR1 GTSNPN, CDR2 SVGIG (reference sequence).

The chain links TRBV30 to TRBJ1-1; D ambiguous. The CDR3 has 11 amino acids. Trimming cost V 0 bases and J 5 bases, with 4 bases left between them. Per germline, CDR1 GTSNPN and CDR2 SVGIG (reference sequence). CDR3 region: CAWSVETEAFF. The CDR3 DNA is TGTGCCTGGAGTGTCGAGACTGAAGCTTTCTTT.

The V call is TRBV4-1, the J call TRBJ1-2; 7 positions match TRBD1. The CDR3 totals 18 residues. V trimming: 0 bases; J trimming: 9 bases; junction bases outside the gene matches: 19. The germline V gene encodes CDR1 MGHRA and CDR2 YSYEKL. CDR3 DNA: TGCGCCAGCAGCCAAGAATCCGCGACAGGGCAGGCAACGTTCAGCTACACCTTC. The encoded protein is CASSQESATGQATFSYTF.

The rearrangement joins TRBV21-1 to TRBJ2-7; TRBD2 is the table's D call, not checked against the DNA. TRBV21-1 counts as a pseudogene. The CDR3 covers 18 residues. For the CDR3, the DNA is TGTGCCAGCAGCAATCTCCTGATTAGCGGGAGGGCCGTGTACGAGCAGTACTTC. Translation gives CASSNLLISGRAVYEQYF.

The chain combines TRBV5-1 with TRBJ1-5; unclear D gene. Trimming took off 0 bases at V and 5 bases at J, with 6 bases between the two ends. The CDR3 consists of 13 residues. The V gene's germline CDR1 is SGHRS and CDR2 YFSETQ. The CDR3 sequence: CASSLDPDQPQHF. The CDR3 DNA sequence: TGCGCCAGCAGCTTGGATCCCGATCAGCCCCAGCATTTT.

The rearrangement links TRBV6-5 to TRBJ1-2; 11 bases are shared with TRBD1. Looked up from germline, CDR1 is MNHEY and CDR2 is SVGAGI. Trimming took 7 bases from V and 7 from J; bases not matched to a gene: 5. CDR3 length: 13 residues. The CDR3 region is CASKGQGDRGYTF. The CDR3 DNA reads as TGTGCCAGCAAGGGACAGGGGGACCGTGGCTACACCTTC.

The rearrangement uses TRBV5-1 and TRBJ1-1; 7 bases line up with TRBD1. CDR3 length: 14 residues. The V segment lost 3 bases and the J segment 1 base; nucleotides outside the gene matches: 3. Looked up from germline, CDR1 is SGHRS and CDR2 is YFSETQ. CDR3 loop: CASSSGTANTEAFF. CDR3 DNA: TGCGCCAGCAGCTCGGGGACAGCGAACACTGAAGCTTTCTTT.

The chain has TRBV9 and TRBJ1-3; D perhaps matches TRBD1 (5 bases). V was pared by 1 base and J by 2 bases, with 7 bases between. The CDR3 spans 14 residues. Germline CDR1 reads SGDLS; CDR2 reads YYNGEE. The CDR3 nucleotides are TGTGCCAGCAGCGTAACCAGGGCTGGAAACACCATATATTTT. Its translation is CASSVTRAGNTIYF.

The chain is built from TRBV3-1 (or the pseudogene TRBV3-2) and TRBJ2-7; D perhaps matches TRBD2 (6 bases). CDR3 size: 17 residues. The ends were cut back, 1 base at V and 2 bases at J, with 18 bases in the middle. CDR1 is LGHDT, CDR2 YNNKEL, per germline (reference sequence). CDR3: CASSQGWESSGPYEQYF. Here the CDR3 DNA reads TGTGCCAGCAGCCAAGGATGGGAAAGTAGCGGTCCCTACGAGCAGTACTTC.

The chain recombines TRBV27 with TRBJ1-2, with 8 bases identical to TRBD1. Germline V gene lookup returns CDR1 MNHEY and CDR2 SMNVEV (reference sequence). V lost 3 bases and J lost 6; bases outside the gene matches: 3. The length of the CDR3 is 13 residues. The CDR3 loop is CASSFGQGDGYTF. The CDR3 bases are TGTGCCAGCAGTTTCGGACAGGGTGATGGCTACACCTTC.

V and J are TRBV5-8 and TRBJ1-3; D is uncertain. V lost 7 bases and J 4 bases, leaving 18 bases between the germline ends. The CDR3 is made up of 15 amino acids. CDR1 SGHTS and CDR2 YDEGEE come from the germline V gene. CDR3 amino acids: CASVLLELSGNTIYF. CDR3 nucleotide sequence: TGTGCCAGCGTCCTGCTGGAACTTAGCGGAAACACCATATATTTT.

V and J are TRBV19 and TRBJ1-1, with D maybe TRBD1 (6 bases). The germline CDR1 and CDR2 sequences are LNHDA and SQIVND (reference sequence). CDR3 size: 16 residues. The V end lost 3 bases, the J end lost 1 base, and 15 bases lay between the germline ends. CDR3: CASSMRQVLTNTEAFF. In DNA form, the CDR3 reads TGTGCCAGTAGTATGAGACAGGTCCTAACGAACACTGAAGCTTTCTTT.

This chain uses TRBV30 with TRBJ2-7; D is uncertain. CDR3 length: 14 residues. Trimming shortened V by 0 bases and J by 5 bases, and 14 bases separated the two germline ends. Germline values: CDR1 GTSNPN, CDR2 SVGIG (reference sequence). The CDR3 DNA follows: TGTGCCTGGAGTGTCCCCCAGATGCTCGACGAGCAGTACTTC. Translating it yields CAWSVPQMLDEQYF.

The gene calls are TRBV4-1 and TRBJ1-2; 12 nucleotides match TRBD1. Germline V gives CDR1 MGHRA, CDR2 YSYEKL. After removal of 1 base from V and 6 bases from J, the junction contained 3 bases not matched to a gene. The CDR3 has 15 residues. CDR3 residues: CASSQAGTGGDGYTF. CDR3 DNA sequence: TGCGCCAGCAGCCAAGCGGGGACAGGGGGCGATGGCTACACCTTC.

This clone was recorded once. The gene calls are TRBV28 and TRBJ1-2, with a possible D match to TRBD1 (6 bases). V shed 11 bases and J shed 6 bases, with 16 bases lying between them. The CDR3 loop spans 12 amino acids. Germline loops: CDR1 MDHEN, CDR2 SYDVKM. CDR3 residues: CAAGAVRDGYTF. The CDR3 nucleotides are TGTGCCGCGGGGGCCGTGAGGGATGGCTACACCTTC.

The chain combines TRBV7-3 with TRBJ2-2; TRBD1 agrees at 9 bases. Trimming at V came to 2 bases and at J to 4 bases, leaving 2 bases not matched to a gene. The CDR3 contains 15 residues. Germline V gene sequence: CDR1 SGHTA, CDR2 FQGTGA. This chain's CDR3 is CASSLGTGTTGELFF. CDR3 sequence (DNA): TGTGCCAGCAGCTTAGGGACAGGGACCACCGGGGAGCTGTTTTTT.

The V gene is TRBV4-1, the J gene TRBJ1-2; TRBD1 agrees at 12 bases. Trimming cost V 3 bases and J 6 bases; bases outside gene matches: 8. Germline V lookup: CDR1 MGHRA, CDR2 YSYEKL. There are 16 residues in the CDR3. The CDR3 sequence is CASSQTGTGGGDGYTF. The CDR3 DNA reads as TGCGCCAGCAGCCAGACCGGGACAGGGGGCGGAGATGGCTACACCTTC.

This clone was seen a single time. The genes are TRBV19 and TRBJ2-7, with TRBD2 as a possible D gene (7 bases). The germline V gene encodes CDR1 LNHDA and CDR2 SQIVND (reference sequence). This CDR3 is 18 amino acids long. V was cut by 4 bases and J by 0 bases, with 22 bases left in between. CDR3 bases: TGTGCCAGTAGTACCAGGGCGGCGGGGGCTAGCGGCTCCTACGAGCAGTACTTC. This sequence encodes CASSTRAAGASGSYEQYF.